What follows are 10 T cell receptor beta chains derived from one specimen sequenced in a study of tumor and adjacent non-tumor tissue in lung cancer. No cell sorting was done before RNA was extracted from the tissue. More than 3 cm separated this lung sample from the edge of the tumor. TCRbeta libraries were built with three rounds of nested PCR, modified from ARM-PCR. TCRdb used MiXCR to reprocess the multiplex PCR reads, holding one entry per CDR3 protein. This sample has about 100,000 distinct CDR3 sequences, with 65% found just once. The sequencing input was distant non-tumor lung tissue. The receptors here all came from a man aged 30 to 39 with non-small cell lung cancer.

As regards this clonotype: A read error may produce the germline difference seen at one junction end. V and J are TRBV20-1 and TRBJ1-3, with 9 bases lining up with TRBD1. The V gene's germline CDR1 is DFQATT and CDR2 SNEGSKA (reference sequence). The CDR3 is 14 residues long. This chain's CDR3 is CCARTGGLGNTIYF. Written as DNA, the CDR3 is TGCTGTGCTAGAACAGGGGGCCTCGGAAACACCATATATTTT.

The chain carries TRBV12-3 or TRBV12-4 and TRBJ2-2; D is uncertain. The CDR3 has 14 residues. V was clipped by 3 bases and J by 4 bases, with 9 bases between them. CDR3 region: CASSFSRSTGELFF. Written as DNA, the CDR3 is TGTGCCAGCAGTTTCTCCAGATCCACCGGGGAGCTGTTTTTT.

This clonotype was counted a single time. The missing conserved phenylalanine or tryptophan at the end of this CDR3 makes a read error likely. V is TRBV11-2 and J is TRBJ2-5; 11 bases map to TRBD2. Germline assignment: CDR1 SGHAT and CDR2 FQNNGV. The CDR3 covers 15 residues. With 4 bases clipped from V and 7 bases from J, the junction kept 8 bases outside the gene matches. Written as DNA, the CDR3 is TGTGCCAGCAGCTCTACCGAGACTAGCGGGGTGACCCAGTACTCC. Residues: CASSSTETSGVTQYS.

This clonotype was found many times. CDR3 amino acids: CASSVAVGTYEQYF. CDR3 coding DNA: TGTGCCAGCTCGGTTGCAGTGGGCACCTACGAGCAGTACTTC. The rearrangement uses TRBV12-3 or TRBV12-4 and TRBJ2-7; D is ambiguous. V shed 8 bases and J shed 2 bases, with 16 bases lying between them. The CDR3 covers 14 residues.

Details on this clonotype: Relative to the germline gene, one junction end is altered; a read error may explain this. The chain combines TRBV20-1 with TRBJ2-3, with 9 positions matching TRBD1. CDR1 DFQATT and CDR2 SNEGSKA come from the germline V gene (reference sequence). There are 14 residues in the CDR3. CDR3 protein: CSPGTGFSTGTQYF. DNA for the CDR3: TGCAGCCCCGGGACAGGGTTTAGCACAGGTACGCAATATTTT.

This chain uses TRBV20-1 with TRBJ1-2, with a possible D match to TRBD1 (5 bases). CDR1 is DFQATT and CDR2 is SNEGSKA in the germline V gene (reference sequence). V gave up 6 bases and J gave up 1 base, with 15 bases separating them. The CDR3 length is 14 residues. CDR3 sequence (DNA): TGCAGTGCGGTTCCTTACAGGAATAACTATGGCTACACCTTC. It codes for CSAVPYRNNYGYTF.

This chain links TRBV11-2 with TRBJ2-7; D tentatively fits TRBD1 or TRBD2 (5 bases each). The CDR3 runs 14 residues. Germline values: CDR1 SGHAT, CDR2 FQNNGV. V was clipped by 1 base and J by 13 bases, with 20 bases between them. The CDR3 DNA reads TGTGCCAGCAGCTTAGGGGACGGAGGCTACGAGCGATACTTC. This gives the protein CASSLGDGGYERYF.

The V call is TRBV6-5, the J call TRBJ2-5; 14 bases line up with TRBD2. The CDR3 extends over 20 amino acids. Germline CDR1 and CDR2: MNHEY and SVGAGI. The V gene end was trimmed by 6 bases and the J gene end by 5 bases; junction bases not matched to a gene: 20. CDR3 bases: TGTGCCAGCAGGTCCTCCCAGACTAGCGGGAGGGCCGACGGGTTGGAGACCCAGTACTTC. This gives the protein CASRSSQTSGRADGLETQYF.

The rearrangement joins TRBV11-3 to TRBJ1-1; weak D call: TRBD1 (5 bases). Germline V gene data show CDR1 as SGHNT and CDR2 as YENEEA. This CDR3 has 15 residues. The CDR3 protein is CANSKGSGPCTEAFF. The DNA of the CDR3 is TGTGCTAACAGCAAGGGGTCCGGCCCTTGCACTGAAGCTTTCTTT.

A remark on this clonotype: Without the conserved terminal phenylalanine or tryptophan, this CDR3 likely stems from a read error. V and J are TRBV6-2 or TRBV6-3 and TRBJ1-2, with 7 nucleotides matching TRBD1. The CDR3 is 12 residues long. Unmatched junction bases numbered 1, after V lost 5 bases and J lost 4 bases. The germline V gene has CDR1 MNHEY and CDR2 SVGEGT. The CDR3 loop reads CASSQGVYGYTL. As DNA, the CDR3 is TGTGCCAGCAGTCAGGGGGTCTATGGCTACACCTTG.